A single sample is the source of the 21 T cell receptor beta chains below, sequenced in a study of blood T cell repertoires in COVID-19. Profiled with immunoSEQ multiplex PCR; TCRdb holds only in-frame clones, not every one. The sample yields about 240,000 clones, 80% to 90% seen once. Sequenced sample: PBMCs or T cells enriched from blood (not recorded which). These receptors originate from a woman aged 40 to 55 who had been exposed to COVID-19.

This clone has just one count. This chain uses TRBV12-5 with TRBJ1-1; no clear D gene. The CDR3 has 13 amino acids. Germline CDR1 and CDR2: LGHNT and FRNRAP. V lost 5 bases and J lost 0, with 7 bases in between. CDR3 loop: CASGVEMNTEAFF. DNA for the CDR3: TGTGCTAGTGGTGTCGAGATGAACACTGAAGCTTTCTTT.

The CDR3 nucleotides read TGTGCCAGCATCGAAACAGGGGGGTCGTACAATGAGCAGTTCTTC. This codes for CASIETGGSYNEQFF. This chain connects TRBV6-5 to TRBJ2-1; 8 bases align to TRBD1. V shed 7 bases and J 4 bases; nucleotides not matched to a gene: 9. The CDR3 runs to 15 residues. CDR1 is MNHEY, CDR2 SVGAGI, per germline.

This chain links TRBV7-2 with TRBJ2-2; D perhaps matches TRBD1 (6 bases). The CDR3 extends over 14 amino acids. Germline V gene lookup returns CDR1 SGHTA and CDR2 FQGNSA. The V gene lost 1 base and the J gene lost 7 bases, with 10 bases spanning the gap. Here the CDR3 DNA reads TGTGCCAGCAGCTTAGGACAGGCTTTCGGGGAGCTGTTTTTT. Its translation: CASSLGQAFGELFF.

The chain recombines TRBV7-7 with TRBJ2-7; TRBD1 matches at 9 bases. The J segment lost 1 base and the V segment lost 5 bases, leaving 6 bases of the junction unmatched. CDR1 and CDR2 from the germline V gene are SSHAT and FNYEAQ (reference sequence). The CDR3 has 15 residues. Written as DNA, the CDR3 is TGTGCCAGCAGCCCCGGGACAGGGCCTTCCTACGAGCAGTACTTC. This translates into CASSPGTGPSYEQYF. The entire variable domain, with the rest obtained from reference TRBV7-7 and TRBJ2-7, is as follows: GAGVSQSPRYKVTKRGQDVTLRCDPISSHATLYWYQQALGQGPEFLTYFNYEAQPDKSGLPSDRFSAERPEGSISTLTIQRTEQRDSAMYRCASSPGTGPSYEQYFGPGTRLTVT.

The V gene is TRBV3-1 (or the pseudogene TRBV3-2), the J gene TRBJ2-6, with 10 bases matching TRBD2. The germline CDR1 and CDR2 sequences are LGHDT and YNNKEL (reference sequence). The CDR3 spans 19 residues. V trimming: 6 bases; J trimming: 0 bases; junction bases outside the gene matches: 11. The CDR3 region is CASSPTSLAGNSGANVLTF. The DNA for the CDR3 is TGTGCCAGCAGTCCTACGTCACTAGCGGGGAACTCTGGGGCCAACGTCCTGACTTTC.

V gene TRBV5-6 combines with J gene TRBJ1-4, with D unclear. Germline V gives CDR1 SGHDT, CDR2 YYEEEE. The V gene lost 0 bases and the J gene lost 7 bases, with 13 bases spanning the gap. This CDR3 has 15 amino acids. CDR3 amino acids: CASSLEFGRGEKLFF. The CDR3 region has the DNA TGTGCCAGCAGCTTGGAGTTTGGACGGGGTGAAAAACTGTTTTTT. The full variable domain, in which reference TRBV5-6 and TRBJ1-4 provide the parts outside the CDR3, is DAGVTQSPTHLIKTRGQQVTLRCSPKSGHDTVSWYQQALGQGPQFIFQYYEEEERQRGNFPDRFSGHQFPNYSSELNVNALLLGDSALYLCASSLEFGRGEKLFFGSGTQLSVL.

The chain couples TRBV11-1 to TRBJ2-1; no clear D gene. This CDR3 contains 13 residues. Looked up from germline, CDR1 is SGHAT and CDR2 is FQDESV (reference sequence). V was cut by 1 base and J by 4 bases, with 5 bases left in between. CDR3 sequence: CASSLDLYNEQFF. CDR3 bases: TGTGCCAGCAGCTTAGATCTTTACAATGAGCAGTTCTTC. Full variable domain (rest looked up from reference TRBV11-1 and TRBJ2-1): EAEVAQSPRYKITEKSQAVAFWCDPISGHATLYWYRQILGQGPELLVQFQDESVVDDSQLPKDRFSAERLKGVDSTLKIQPAELGDSAMYLCASSLDLYNEQFFGPGTRLTVL.

The chain links TRBV6-2 or TRBV6-3 to TRBJ1-5; maybe TRBD1 (5 bases). The CDR3 is 14 residues long. V lost 0 bases to trimming and J lost 7 bases, with 10 bases between them. Germline V CDR1 and CDR2: MNHEY, SVGEGT. The CDR3 DNA reads as TGTGCCAGCAGTTACTCCAGGGAGGAGCAGCCCCAGCATTTT. Protein sequence: CASSYSREEQPQHF.

V and J are TRBV5-8 and TRBJ1-2, with no clear D. The CDR3 totals 16 residues. Germline V CDR1 and CDR2: SGHTS, YDEGEE. V was cut by 0 bases and J by 1 base, with 13 bases left in between. The CDR3 coding sequence is TGTGCCAGCAGCTTGGGGGTCCAGGAAAATAACTATGGCTACACCTTC. Its protein is CASSLGVQENNYGYTF.

V and J are TRBV9 and TRBJ1-1; unclear D gene. V was clipped by 4 bases and J by 0 bases, with 16 bases between them. This CDR3 is built from 16 residues. In germline, CDR1 is SGDLS, CDR2 YYNGEE. Here the CDR3 DNA reads TGTGCCAGCAGCCCGCTTGGGAGGAGAATGAACACTGAAGCTTTCTTT. The encoded protein is CASSPLGRRMNTEAFF. Full variable domain (remainder filled in from reference TRBV9 and TRBJ1-1): DSGVTQTPKHLITATGQRVTLRCSPRSGDLSVYWYQQSLDQGLQFLIQYYNGEERAKGNILERFSAQQFPDLHSELNLSSLELGDSALYFCASSPLGRRMNTEAFFGQGTRLTVV.

The chain is built from TRBV4-1 and TRBJ2-7; TRBD2 matches 7 bases. Per the germline V gene, CDR1 is MGHRA and CDR2 is YSYEKL. The CDR3 totals 15 residues. Trimming removed 4 bases from V and 0 bases from J; junction bases left unmatched: 6. The CDR3 spells CASSLRGGSSYEQYF. The CDR3 coding sequence is TGCGCCAGCAGCCTACGCGGGGGTAGCTCCTACGAGCAGTACTTC.

The V and J genes are TRBV10-3 and TRBJ1-5; D unclear. The V gene's germline CDR1 is ENHRY and CDR2 SYGVKD. Trimming pared 10 bases from V and 1 base from J, leaving 11 bases between. This CDR3 is built from 13 residues. The DNA for the CDR3 is TGTGCCACCCGTATCTTCAGCAATCAGCCCCAGCATTTT. Encoded protein: CATRIFSNQPQHF.

The gene calls are TRBV30 and TRBJ2-7; 8 bases match TRBD1. Germline V gene lookup returns CDR1 GTSNPN and CDR2 SVGIG (reference sequence). V shed 4 bases, J shed 6 bases, and the junction held 11 bases outside the gene matches. This CDR3 contains 14 residues. CDR3 protein: CAWNADGRGPEQYF. CDR3 sequence (DNA): TGTGCCTGGAACGCCGACGGCAGGGGGCCCGAGCAGTACTTC.

The V and J genes are TRBV13 and TRBJ1-1, with 10 bases aligning to TRBD1. Looked up from germline, CDR1 is PRHDT and CDR2 is FYEKMQ (reference sequence). This CDR3 comprises 14 residues. V shed 3 bases and J 4 bases; nucleotides not matched to a gene: 2. As DNA, the CDR3 is TGTGCCAGCAGCTTCGGGACAGGGGTCACTGAAGCTTTCTTT. Encoded protein: CASSFGTGVTEAFF.

This clone was seen a single time. The V call is TRBV5-5, the J call TRBJ2-3; the D gene is possibly TRBD1 (6 bases). The CDR3 covers 14 residues. Trimming removed 1 base at V and 0 bases at J, with 6 bases between. Germline-derived CDR1 and CDR2 are SGHKS and YYEKEE (reference sequence). This CDR3 reads CASSLTGSTDTQYF. Written as DNA, the CDR3 is TGTGCCAGCAGCTTGACAGGGAGCACAGATACGCAGTATTTT.

The chain carries TRBV7-2 and TRBJ1-2; a possible D gene is TRBD1 (6 bases). Germline values: CDR1 SGHTA, CDR2 FQGNSA. The CDR3 is 15 residues long. With 3 bases removed from V and 0 bases from J, the gap between germline ends came to 11 bases. CDR3 sequence reads: CASSFGQQTNYGYTF. CDR3 nucleotides: TGTGCCAGCAGCTTCGGACAGCAGACTAACTATGGCTACACCTTC. Looking up the rest from reference TRBV7-2 and TRBJ1-2 gives the full variable domain: GAGVSQSPSNKVTEKGKDVELRCDPISGHTALYWYRQSLGQGLEFLIYFQGNSAPDKSGLPSDRFSAERTGGSVSTLTIQRTQQEDSAVYLCASSFGQQTNYGYTFGSGTRLTVV.

The chain combines TRBV29-1 with TRBJ2-1, with TRBD1 matching over 12 bases. The germline V gene encodes CDR1 SQVTM and CDR2 ANQGSEA. CDR3 length: 15 amino acids. The junction had 7 bases not matched to a gene; V was cut back by 4 bases and J by 6 bases. The CDR3 protein is CSVGGGQGAPNEQFF. The CDR3 DNA reads TGCAGCGTTGGCGGGGGACAGGGGGCTCCCAATGAGCAGTTCTTC.

The V gene is TRBV29-1, the J gene TRBJ2-2, with D perhaps matching TRBD1 (6 bases). Germline CDR1 reads SQVTM; CDR2 reads ANQGSEA. The V gene lost 6 bases and the J gene lost 5 bases, with 10 bases spanning the gap. The CDR3 has 12 amino acids. The CDR3 DNA is TGCAGCGTGCTACAGGGAACCGGGGAGCTGTTTTTT. It codes for CSVLQGTGELFF.

The chain couples TRBV19 to TRBJ1-3, with D uncertain. The CDR3 is 16 residues long. The V gene's germline CDR1 is LNHDA and CDR2 SQIVND (reference sequence). Trimming removed 6 bases at V and 0 bases at J, with 15 bases between. Here the CDR3 reads CASRIWQRSSGNTIYF. In DNA, the CDR3 is TGTGCCAGTAGAATCTGGCAGCGGAGCTCTGGAAACACCATATATTTT.

This clone was seen a few times. The J gene is TRBJ2-1, the V gene TRBV7-2; 9 bases agree with TRBD1. Germline assignment: CDR1 SGHTA and CDR2 FQGNSA. This CDR3 has 15 amino acids. V dropped 5 bases and J dropped 8; count of bases not matched to a gene: 10. The CDR3 DNA sequence: TGTGCCAGCAGCAAAGGGGACAGGGTAATAGATGAGCAGTTCTTC. It codes for CASSKGDRVIDEQFF.

The chain employs TRBV7-2 and TRBJ2-7; 7 bases match TRBD1. The CDR3 covers 14 residues. V lost 3 bases, J lost 3 bases, and 5 bases stayed unmatched. Germline V gives CDR1 SGHTA, CDR2 FQGNSA. The CDR3 DNA sequence: TGTGCCAGCAGCTTTCCGGGACAGATCTACGAGCAGTACTTC. Protein product: CASSFPGQIYEQYF.